These 25 T cell receptor beta chains came from one sample sequenced in a study of cytomegalovirus exposure and HLA in healthy donors. The PCR made use of 60 Vbeta and 13 Jbeta primers. Clones were sequenced by immunoSEQ multiplex PCR, and TCRdb holds only the in-frame ones, with some missing. This table has about 140,000 clones, about three fifths appearing once. The sample consisted of PBMCs. These receptors were taken from a male donor in good health and CMV-seronegative.

The chain has TRBV7-2 and TRBJ2-3, with 15 nucleotides matching TRBD2. The CDR3 is 19 amino acids. V was clipped by 1 base and J by 3 bases; unmatched bases: 8. Germline lookup yields CDR1 SGHTA and CDR2 FQGNSA. DNA for the CDR3: TGTGCCAGCAGCTTAGTACGGACTAGCGGGGGGGCGGGGACAGATACGCAGTATTTT. Amino acid sequence: CASSLVRTSGGAGTDTQYF.

The genes are TRBV7-3 and TRBJ1-1, with a tentative D call TRBD1 (5 bases). This CDR3 contains 12 residues. In germline, CDR1 is SGHTA, CDR2 FQGTGA. Trimming cost V 5 bases and J 5 bases, with 9 bases left between them. The CDR3 region is CASSQGGTEAFF. The CDR3 region has the DNA TGTGCCAGCAGCCAGGGTGGGACTGAAGCTTTCTTT.

A few counts support this clone. The chain has TRBV2 and TRBJ1-5, with D possibly matching TRBD1 (5 bases). The CDR3 extends over 14 amino acids. Trimming took off 3 bases at V and 4 bases at J, with 10 bases between the two ends. Germline V gene data show CDR1 as SNHLY and CDR2 as FYNNEI. This CDR3 is CASSEVQENQPQHF. As DNA, the CDR3 is TGTGCCAGCAGTGAGGTACAGGAAAATCAGCCCCAGCATTTT. Filled out from reference TRBV2 and TRBJ1-5, the complete variable domain reads EPEVTQTPSHQVTQMGQEVILRCVPISNHLYFYWYRQILGQKVEFLVSFYNNEISEKSEIFDDQFSVERPDGSNFTLKIRSTKLEDSAMYFCASSEVQENQPQHFGDGTRLSIL.

This clone has only a few counts. The rearrangement links TRBV11-2 to TRBJ1-1; 8 bases agree with TRBD1. This CDR3 comprises 14 residues. Unmatched junction bases numbered 8, after V lost 5 bases and J lost 6 bases. CDR1 and CDR2 from the germline V gene are SGHAT and FQNNGV. In nucleotides, the CDR3 is TGTGCCAGCAGCCCCCGGACAGGGACGCCTGAAGCTTTCTTT. Its translation is CASSPRTGTPEAFF.

The chain has TRBV29-1 and TRBJ1-1; 7 bases line up with TRBD1. This CDR3 has 13 residues. J gave up 5 bases and V 6 bases, and 9 bases lay outside the gene matches. Per the germline V gene, CDR1 is SQVTM and CDR2 is ANQGSEA. In nucleotides, the CDR3 is TGCAGCGTATGGACAGGAGGCGGAACTGAAGCTTTCTTT. Translated, it gives CSVWTGGGTEAFF.

The V call is TRBV11-2, the J call TRBJ2-2; tentatively, D is TRBD2 (6 bases). From germline, CDR1 is SGHAT and CDR2 FQNNGV. This CDR3 has 14 residues. The germline V and J ends were trimmed by 4 bases and 6 bases, with 12 bases remaining between them. In DNA form, the CDR3 reads TGTGCCAGCAGCTCCAGACTAGTCTCCGGGGAGCTGTTTTTT. Amino acid sequence: CASSSRLVSGELFF.

This clone was detected only once. The CDR3 nucleotides read TGTGCCAGCATCAGATGCGGGCAGAAATGCTCTGGGGCCAACGTCCTGACTTTC. It yields the protein CASIRCGQKCSGANVLTF. The chain links TRBV9 to TRBJ2-6, with a tentative D call TRBD2 (5 bases). CDR1 and CDR2 (germline): SGDLS, YYNGEE. There are 18 residues in the CDR3. V lost 6 bases and J lost 0, with 19 bases in between.

This sequence joins TRBV5-8 and TRBJ1-2; the D is unclear. Germline loops: CDR1 SGHTS, CDR2 YDEGEE. V was trimmed by 0 bases and J by 8 bases, leaving 11 bases between them. The CDR3 sequence is 13 residues long. The CDR3 loop is CASSLDPRSGYTF. Written as DNA, the CDR3 is TGTGCCAGCAGCTTGGATCCGCGTTCGGGCTACACCTTC.

This sequence joins TRBV25-1 and TRBJ1-4; 9 bases map to TRBD1. The V gene's germline CDR1 is MGHDK and CDR2 SYGVNS. This CDR3 is 13 amino acids long. J gave up 5 bases and V 8 bases, and 3 bases lay outside the gene matches. In DNA, the CDR3 is TGTGCCAGCCGGACAGGGGCCAATGAAAAACTGTTTTTT. Amino acids: CASRTGANEKLFF.

A word on this clone: This likely comes from a read error, as the CDR3 has no conserved phenylalanine or tryptophan at its end. CDR3 amino acids: CASSFAGTGNGYTS. The CDR3 DNA is TGTGCCAGCAGCTTCGCCGGGACAGGGAATGGCTACACCTCC. The rearrangement joins TRBV7-9 to TRBJ1-2; 9 bases align to TRBD1. Germline assignment: CDR1 SEHNR and CDR2 FQNEAQ (reference sequence). V trimming: 3 bases; J trimming: 6 bases; junction bases outside the gene matches: 5. The CDR3 consists of 14 residues.

Concerning this clone itself: The sample contains more than one DNA sequence encoding this CDR3. The chain has TRBV7-3 and TRBJ1-1; D possibly corresponds to TRBD1 (6 bases). The V gene's germline CDR1 is SGHTA and CDR2 FQGTGA. The V end was cut by 6 bases, the J end by 2 bases, with 10 bases between. The CDR3 runs to 13 residues. DNA for the CDR3: TGTGCCAGCAGTTCGGACAGCAACACTGAAGCTTTCTTT. Protein product: CASSSDSNTEAFF.

The genes are TRBV29-1 and TRBJ2-7; D is perhaps TRBD2 (6 bases). CDR1 and CDR2 from the germline V gene are SQVTM and ANQGSEA. The CDR3 covers 11 residues. Trimming pared 5 bases from V and 4 bases from J, leaving 9 bases between. CDR3 in DNA: TGCAGCGTTCGGGAGAGGTACGAGCAGTACTTC. Protein: CSVRERYEQYF.

Turning to this clone: At one boundary the junction diverges from the germline segment, which might be a read error. The chain employs TRBV7-7 and TRBJ2-7; 8 nucleotides align to TRBD2. Germline V lookup: CDR1 SSHAT, CDR2 FNYEAQ (reference sequence). The CDR3 covers 13 residues. CDR3 nucleotide sequence: TGTGCTAGCAGCCCCGGGGGGGTCTCCGAGCAGTACTTC. Amino acid sequence: CASSPGGVSEQYF.

This clone showed up just a few times. The chain combines TRBV15 with TRBJ2-5; possibly TRBD1 for D (5 bases). The V and J ends lost 0 bases and 2 bases respectively, with 10 bases between them. The CDR3 is made up of 15 amino acids. The germline V gene has CDR1 LNHNV and CDR2 YYDKDF (reference sequence). The CDR3 DNA is TGTGCCACCAGCAGAGATGGAAACAGGCAAGAGACCCAGTACTTC. Translating gives CATSRDGNRQETQYF. The full variable domain, with the rest looked up from reference TRBV15 and TRBJ2-5, is DAMVIQNPRYQVTQFGKPVTLSCSQTLNHNVMYWYQQKSSQAPKLLFHYYDKDFNNEADTPDNFQSRRPNTSFCFLDIRSPGLGDTAMYLCATSRDGNRQETQYFGPGTRLLVL.

The chain employs TRBV9 and TRBJ2-3; the D is unclear. The CDR3 extends over 15 amino acids. Germline CDR1 is SGDLS and CDR2 is YYNGEE. Between the trimmed V and J ends, which lost 3 bases and 2 bases, there was a span of 13 bases. The chain's CDR3 is CASSGRDEPTDTQYF. The CDR3 coding sequence is TGTGCCAGCAGCGGAAGAGATGAACCCACAGATACGCAGTATTTT.

This clone turned up a few times. The chain is built from TRBV6-5 and TRBJ2-7; 7 bases align to TRBD1. This CDR3 is 13 amino acids long. Germline V CDR1 and CDR2: MNHEY, SVGAGI. Germline trimming cut 6 bases from V and 6 bases from J; bases unmatched to any gene: 8. The CDR3 region is CASRTGQAGEQYF. CDR3 nucleotide sequence: TGTGCCAGCAGGACCGGACAGGCCGGCGAGCAGTACTTC.

The chain employs TRBV5-1 and TRBJ1-2; D perhaps matches TRBD1 (6 bases). The CDR3 is 14 residues long. V gave up 0 bases and J gave up 3 bases, with 9 bases separating them. Germline V gene sequence: CDR1 SGHRS, CDR2 YFSETQ. In DNA, the CDR3 is TGCGCCAGCAGCTTGGCGACAGGAGACTATGGCTACACCTTC. Translating gives CASSLATGDYGYTF.

V usage is TRBV5-1 and J usage is TRBJ2-5; 11 bases align to TRBD2. CDR3 length: 15 residues. The germline V gene encodes CDR1 SGHRS and CDR2 YFSETQ. The junction had 7 bases not matched to a gene; V was cut back by 4 bases and J by 5 bases. The CDR3, as DNA: TGCGCCAGCAGCCGTGTAGCGGGGGGGCAGGAGACCCAGTACTTC. Translation gives CASSRVAGGQETQYF.

This clone showed up just a few times. V and J are TRBV5-1 and TRBJ2-2, with D perhaps matching TRBD2 (6 bases). Germline assignment: CDR1 SGHRS and CDR2 YFSETQ. The CDR3 spans 15 residues. The V gene lost 1 base and the J gene lost 5 bases, with 12 bases spanning the gap. CDR3 residues: CASSLTAGLTGELFF. The DNA for the CDR3 is TGCGCCAGCAGCTTGACCGCGGGGTTGACCGGGGAGCTGTTTTTT.

The CDR3 protein is CASRRTGNSYEQYF. DNA for the CDR3: TGTGCCAGCAGGCGGACTGGAAACTCCTACGAGCAGTACTTC. The V and J genes are TRBV7-6 and TRBJ2-7; a possible D gene is TRBD2 (5 bases). The V end was cut by 6 bases, the J end by 0 bases, with 12 bases between. Germline CDR1 SGHVS, CDR2 FNYEAQ. The CDR3 totals 14 residues.

The chain combines TRBV28 with TRBJ1-4; perhaps TRBD1 as D (6 bases). Germline CDR1 and CDR2: MDHEN and SYDVKM. This CDR3 has 14 residues. Trimming removed 3 bases from V and 8 bases from J, with 13 bases in between. DNA for the CDR3: TGTGCCAGCAGTTTCGGCAGGGGTCAGGAAAAACTGTTTTTT. Encoded protein: CASSFGRGQEKLFF.

Only one count was recorded for this clone. The chain employs TRBV19 and TRBJ2-7; TRBD2 is a possible D gene (5 bases). CDR3 length: 15 residues. Germline-derived CDR1 and CDR2 are LNHDA and SQIVND (reference sequence). The V end was cut by 1 base, the J end by 5 bases, with 15 bases between. CDR3: CASSIVASLRNEQYF. For the CDR3, the DNA is TGTGCCAGTAGTATAGTGGCTAGCCTCAGAAACGAGCAGTACTTC.

This sequence joins TRBV27 and TRBJ2-1, with 9 bases that match TRBD2. Germline V CDR1 and CDR2: MNHEY, SMNVEV (reference sequence). The CDR3 totals 18 residues. With 4 bases clipped from V and 4 bases from J, the junction kept 14 bases outside the gene matches. The CDR3 coding sequence is TGTGCCAGCAGTTCCACATCTAGCGGGGCAAACCCATACAATGAGCAGTTCTTC. Translation gives CASSSTSSGANPYNEQFF.

CDR3 sequence (DNA): TGTGCCAGCAAGGATGGGGGGGGAGGGAAGAAGCAGTACTTC. Amino acids: CASKDGGGGKKQYF. V is TRBV7-9 and J is TRBJ2-7, with 7 positions matching TRBD2. V shed 7 bases and J 8 bases; nucleotides not matched to a gene: 14. The germline V gene has CDR1 SEHNR and CDR2 FQNEAQ (reference sequence). The CDR3 runs to 14 residues.

This chain uses TRBV6-1 with TRBJ1-1, with no clear D. Germline V CDR1 and CDR2: MNHNS, SASEGT. Trimming removed 4 bases at V and 0 bases at J, with 12 bases between. This CDR3 has 15 amino acids. CDR3 protein: CASSVQWAMNTEAFF. CDR3 sequence (DNA): TGTGCCAGCAGTGTCCAGTGGGCAATGAACACTGAAGCTTTCTTT.